This entry features one T cell receptor beta chain sequence. The antigen is unknown. The entry originates in a study of vaccination effects on CD4 cells after COVID-19. Study-level findings and limits: Early post-infection timepoints were absent, and convalescent patients were few. Marked clonal contraction of both clone types appeared late after vaccination.

The culture ran for less than 12 days, and then CD4+ T cells were isolated. Of the BNT162b2 and mRNA-1273 vaccines, participants received two doses of one or the other. Vaccine recipients, nucleocapsid antibody negative, had no prior SARS-CoV-2 infection. Half-medium replacement with IL-2 medium occurred on days 3 and 7. Generated by immunoSEQ multiplex PCR, the TCRdb table keeps only in-frame clones and is missing some. The sample consists of 72,000 or so clones, 74% of them appearing once. This specimen was CD4+ T cells from PBMCs cultured without peptide, taken after COVID-19 vaccination. This receptor was obtained from a human donor who received a COVID-19 vaccine.

CDR3 loop: CASSCPDRDKAFF. CDR3 in DNA: TGTGCCAGCAGCTGCCCGGACAGGGATAAAGCTTTCTTT. The chain employs TRBV21-1 and TRBJ1-1; the listed D gene, TRBD1, was not tested against the DNA. TRBV21-1 corresponds to a pseudogene. CDR3 size: 13 residues.